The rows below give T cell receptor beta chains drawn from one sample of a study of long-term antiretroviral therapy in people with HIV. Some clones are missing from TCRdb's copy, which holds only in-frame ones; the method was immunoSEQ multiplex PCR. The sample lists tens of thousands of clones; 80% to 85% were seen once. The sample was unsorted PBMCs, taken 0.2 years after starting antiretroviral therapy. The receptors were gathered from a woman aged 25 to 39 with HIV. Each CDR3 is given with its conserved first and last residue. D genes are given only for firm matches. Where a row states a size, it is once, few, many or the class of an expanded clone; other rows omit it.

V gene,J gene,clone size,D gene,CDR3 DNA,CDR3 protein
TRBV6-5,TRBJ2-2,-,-,TGTGCCAGCAGTTCGTCCAGGGTGTTTGCCGGGGAGCTGTTTTTT,CASSSSRVFAGELFF
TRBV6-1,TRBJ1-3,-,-,TGTGCCAGCAGTACGCGCTCTGGAAACACCATATATTTT,CASSTRSGNTIYF
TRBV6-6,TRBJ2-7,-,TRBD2,TGTGCCAGTAGCGGGAGAACCGAGCAGTACTTC,CASSGRTEQYF
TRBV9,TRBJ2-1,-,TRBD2,TGTGCCAGCAGCGTAGAGGGGGGGCTAGCGGGAGGGCAGTTCTTC,CASSVEGGLAGGQFF
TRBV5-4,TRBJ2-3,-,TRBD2,TGTGCCAGCAGCTTGATTCTGGCGGGGGTGGCAGATACGCAGTATTTT,CASSLILAGVADTQYF
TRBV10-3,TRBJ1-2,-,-,TGTGCCATCAGTGACAGATTCAACTATGGCTACACCTTC,CAISDRFNYGYTF
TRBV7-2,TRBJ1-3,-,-,TGTGCCAGCAGCTCATCAGGAGGCTTCTCTGGAAACACCATATATTTT,CASSSSGGFSGNTIYF
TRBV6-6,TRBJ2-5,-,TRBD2,TGTGCCAGCAGCACCGGGACTAGCGCCGAGACCCAGTACTTC,CASSTGTSAETQYF
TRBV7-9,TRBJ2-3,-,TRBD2,TGTGCCAGCAGCTTAAGTGCCCTAGCGGTGGGTGATACGCAGTATTTT,CASSLSALAVGDTQYF
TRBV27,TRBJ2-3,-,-,TGTGCCAGCAGCTTCATGGCCCGCACAGATACGCAGTATTTT,CASSFMARTDTQYF
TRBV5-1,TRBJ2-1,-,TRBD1,TGCGCCAGCAGTCCTACATCCGGGACAGGGGGTGTTCTGTTCTTC,CASSPTSGTGGVLFF
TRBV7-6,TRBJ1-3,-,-,TGTGCCAGCAGCTTATGGTCTCCTGGAAACACCATATATTTT,CASSLWSPGNTIYF
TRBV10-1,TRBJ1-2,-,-,TGCGCCAGCAGTGACCCAGGGCCATATGGCTACACCTTC,CASSDPGPYGYTF
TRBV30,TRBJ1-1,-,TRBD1,TGTGCCTTTCGGACAGGGAAGGGAGTTCGAGCTTTCTTT,CAFRTGKGVRAFF
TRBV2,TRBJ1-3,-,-,TGTGCCAGCAGTGAAGCGAGGAGGAGCTCTGGAAACACCATATATTTT,CASSEARRSSGNTIYF
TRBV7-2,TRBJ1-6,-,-,TGTGCCAGCAGCTTAGGAATACGAGGGGGGGCTACTTCACCCCTCCACTTT,CASSLGIRGGATSPLHF
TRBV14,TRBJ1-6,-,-,TGTGCCAGCAGCCAAGAGTTGGGGTTGAGAAATTCACCCCTCCACTTT,CASSQELGLRNSPLHF
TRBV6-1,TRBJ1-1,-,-,TGTGCCAGCAAAGGGTACACTGAAGCTTTCTTT,CASKGYTEAFF
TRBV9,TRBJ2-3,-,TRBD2,TGTGCCAGCAGCGTATTATCGAATAGCGGGGGGGCAGATACGCAGTATTTT,CASSVLSNSGGADTQYF
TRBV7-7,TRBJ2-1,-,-,TGTGCCAGCAGCTTAGGCAACGGGGGCGGTGAGCAGTTCTTC,CASSLGNGGGEQFF
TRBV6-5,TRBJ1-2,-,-,TGTGCCAGCACCGGGGCAGCACTTTATGGCTACACCTTC,CASTGAALYGYTF
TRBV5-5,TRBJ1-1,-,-,TGTGCCAGCAGCTTGGCCGAGGGAGTGAACACTGAAGCTTTCTTT,CASSLAEGVNTEAFF
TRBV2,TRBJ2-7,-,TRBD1,TGTGCCAGCAGTGTCCAGGGGGTAGACGAGCAGTACTTC,CASSVQGVDEQYF
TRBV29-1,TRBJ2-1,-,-,TGCAGCGTCGCTGAAGGGGCCGAGCAGTTCTTC,CSVAEGAEQFF
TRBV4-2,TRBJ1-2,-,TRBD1,TGTGCCAGCAGCCAAGAAACAGGGGGCTATGGCTACACCTTC,CASSQETGGYGYTF
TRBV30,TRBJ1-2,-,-,TGTGCTGGAACGACCCGGGACAACTATGGCTACACCTTC,CAGTTRDNYGYTF
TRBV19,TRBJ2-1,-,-,TGTGCCTCATCGACAGAGTACAATGAGCAGTTCTTC,CASSTEYNEQFF
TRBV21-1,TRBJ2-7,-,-,TGTGCCAGCAGTGGGGTATCGGGTGGCGGAGCCTACGAGCAGTACTTC,CASSGVSGGGAYEQYF
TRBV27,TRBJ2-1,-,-,TGTGCCAGCAGTAGGACAGTCAATGAGCAGTTCTTC,CASSRTVNEQFF
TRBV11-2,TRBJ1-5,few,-,TGTGCCAGCAGCGACGGACGGACACAGCCCCAGCATTTT,CASSDGRTQPQHF
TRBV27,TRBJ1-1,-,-,TGTGCCAGCAGTCTGTGGGCCGGCACTGAAGCTTTCTTT,CASSLWAGTEAFF
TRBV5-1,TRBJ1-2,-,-,TGCGCCAGCAGCTCGTCAGGGAGTCTGGACTACACCTTC,CASSSSGSLDYTF
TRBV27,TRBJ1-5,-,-,TGTGCCAGCAGTCGCTCTCACCCAGGTATAAGCAATCAGCCCCAGCATTTT,CASSRSHPGISNQPQHF
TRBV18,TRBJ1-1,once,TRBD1,TGTGCCAGCTCACCACCTCAGGGGGCGACTGAAGCTTTCTTT,CASSPPQGATEAFF
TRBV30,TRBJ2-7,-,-,TGTGCCTGGAGTGTAAGTGACGAGCAGTACTTC,CAWSVSDEQYF
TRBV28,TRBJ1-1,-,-,TGTGCCAGCAGTTTCTCCTCAGCTGCTTTCTTT,CASSFSSAAFF
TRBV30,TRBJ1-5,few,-,TGTGCCTGGCAGCCCCCAGGGTACAGCAATCAGCCCCAGCATTTT,CAWQPPGYSNQPQHF
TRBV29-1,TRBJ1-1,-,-,TGCAGCGTTGATAAGGGGTTGAACACTGAAGCTTTCTTT,CSVDKGLNTEAFF
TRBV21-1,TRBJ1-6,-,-,TGTGCCAGCAGCAAGGAGGACAATTCACCCCTCCACTTT,CASSKEDNSPLHF
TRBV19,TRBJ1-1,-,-,TGTGCCAGTAGCGCAACCGGGACCGCTCAGGCTTTCTTT,CASSATGTAQAFF
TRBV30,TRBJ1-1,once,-,TGTGCCTGGAGTGTACAGGTGAGCACTGAAGCTTTCTTT,CAWSVQVSTEAFF
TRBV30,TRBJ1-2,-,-,TGTGCCTGGAGTACGGCTAACTATGGCTACACCTTC,CAWSTANYGYTF
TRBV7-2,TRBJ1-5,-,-,TGTGCCAGCCAGGGTGCCATCGGCCAGCCCCAGCATTTT,CASQGAIGQPQHF
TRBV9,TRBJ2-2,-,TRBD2,TGTGCCAGCAGCCCCCGGACTAGCGGGGGGATGGGCACCGGGGAGCTGTTTTTT,CASSPRTSGGMGTGELFF
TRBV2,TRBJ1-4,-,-,TGTGCCAGCAGTGATCTGGGGACTAATGAAAAACTGTTTTTT,CASSDLGTNEKLFF
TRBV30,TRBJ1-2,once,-,TGTGCCTGGAGTTCGGCAAACTATGGCTACACCTTC,CAWSSANYGYTF
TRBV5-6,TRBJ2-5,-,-,TGTGCCAGCAGCGATGGACTGACCCAAGAGACCCAGTACTTC,CASSDGLTQETQYF
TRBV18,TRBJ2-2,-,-,TGTGCCAGCTCACCACGCCCTGGCGGGGGCGGCAACACCGGGGAGCTGTTTTTT,CASSPRPGGGGNTGELFF
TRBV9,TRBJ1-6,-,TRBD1,TGTGCCAGCAGCGAGACCGCTAAGGACAGGGGCAGCTCACCCCTCCACTTT,CASSETAKDRGSSPLHF
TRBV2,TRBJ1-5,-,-,TGTGCCAGCAGCGACGAGATCGATCAGCCCCAGCATTTT,CASSDEIDQPQHF
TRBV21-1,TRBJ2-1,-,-,TGTGCCAGCAGCGGAGAGGCCCAAGGCGGGGGGTCCTACAATGAGCAGTTCTTC,CASSGEAQGGGSYNEQFF
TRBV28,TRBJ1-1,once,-,TGTGCCAGCAGTTATCCCGGAGGGGCCACTGAAGCTTTCTTT,CASSYPGGATEAFF
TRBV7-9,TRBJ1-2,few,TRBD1,TGTGCCAGCAGCCGAGACAGGGGCAGCTACACCTTC,CASSRDRGSYTF
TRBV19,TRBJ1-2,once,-,TGTGCCAGTAGTACATGGACCACAGACTATGGCGGCTACACCTTC,CASSTWTTDYGGYTF
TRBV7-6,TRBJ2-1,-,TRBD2,TGTGCCAGCAGCTTAGACCCAGCGGGGGGGTACAATGAGCAGTTCTTC,CASSLDPAGGYNEQFF
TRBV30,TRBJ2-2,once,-,TGTGCCTGGAGATACTTTACCGGGGAGCTGTTTTTT,CAWRYFTGELFF
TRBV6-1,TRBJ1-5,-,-,TGTGCCAGCAATTATCAGGGTACGAATCAGCCCCAGCATTTT,CASNYQGTNQPQHF